This passage covers 4 T cell receptor beta chains from one sample sequenced in a study of CD8+CD57+ T cells in acquired aplastic anemia. Genomic DNA served as template for TCR beta VDJ and CDR3 profiling. A single record per CDR3 protein comes from TCRdb applying MiXCR to the reads. The profile shows 180,000 or so distinct CDR3 sequences, about half of them singletons. The source material was sorted CD4+, CD8+, or CD8+CD57+ T cells (not recorded which) from PBMCs. All receptors come from a human donor in good health.

CDR3 protein: CSVVLFQGADTQHF. Written as DNA, the CDR3 is TGCAGCGTTGTATTGTTTCAGGGAGCAGATACGCAGCATTTT. The genes are TRBV29-1 and TRBJ2-3; TRBD1 is a possible D gene (5 bases). TRBJ1-5 matches the DNA end more closely, so the J call is doubtful. Germline loops: CDR1 SQVTM, CDR2 ANQGSEA. There are 14 residues in the CDR3.

This clonotype has only a few counts. CDR3 protein: CASRLGYKGLAISTDTQYF. CDR3 nucleotides: TGTGCCAGCAGGCTAGGCTACAAGGGACTAGCGATTAGCACAGATACGCAGTATTTT. The chain joins TRBV11-2 to TRBJ2-3; 10 bases map to TRBD2. The V gene end was trimmed by 6 bases and the J gene end by 0 bases; junction bases not matched to a gene: 15. The CDR3 runs to 19 residues. Germline V CDR1 and CDR2: SGHAT, FQNNGV.

The V gene is TRBV29-1, the J gene TRBJ2-5; D is ambiguous. The germline V gene encodes CDR1 SQVTM and CDR2 ANQGSEA. The CDR3 sequence is 13 residues long. V dropped 1 base and J dropped 0 bases, with 6 bases sitting between them. CDR3: CSVEGWYQETQYF. The CDR3 nucleotides read TGCAGCGTTGAAGGGTGGTACCAAGAGACCCAGTACTTC.

This clonotype has at least ten counts. The chain has TRBV20-1 and TRBJ1-1, with 7 nucleotides matching TRBD1. Germline V gene sequence: CDR1 DFQATT, CDR2 SNEGSKA (reference sequence). V lost 2 bases, J lost 5 bases, and 5 bases stayed unmatched. CDR3 length: 13 amino acids. The CDR3 DNA sequence: TGCAGTGCTAGAAGAGACAGGGATACTGAAGCTTTCTTT. It encodes CSARRDRDTEAFF.